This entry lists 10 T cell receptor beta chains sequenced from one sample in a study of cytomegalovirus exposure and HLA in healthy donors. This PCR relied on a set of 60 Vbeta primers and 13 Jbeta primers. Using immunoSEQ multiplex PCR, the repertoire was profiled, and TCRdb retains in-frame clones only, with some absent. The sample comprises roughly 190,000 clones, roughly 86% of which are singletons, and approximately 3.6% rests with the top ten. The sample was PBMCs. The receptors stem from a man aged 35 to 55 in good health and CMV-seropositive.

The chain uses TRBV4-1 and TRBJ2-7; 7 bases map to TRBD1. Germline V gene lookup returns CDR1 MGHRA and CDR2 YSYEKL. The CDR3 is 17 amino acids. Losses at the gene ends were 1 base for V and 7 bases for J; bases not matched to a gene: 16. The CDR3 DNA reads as TGCGCCAGCAGCCAAGGCATATCCCGGGACAGTGAGGGGGAGCAGTACTTC. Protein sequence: CASSQGISRDSEGEQYF.

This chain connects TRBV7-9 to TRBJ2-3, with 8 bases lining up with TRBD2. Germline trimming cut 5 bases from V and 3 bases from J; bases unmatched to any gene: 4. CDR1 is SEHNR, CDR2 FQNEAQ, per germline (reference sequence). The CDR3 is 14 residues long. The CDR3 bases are TGTGCCAGCAGCCCCAGCGGGGGAACAGATACGCAGTATTTT. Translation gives CASSPSGGTDTQYF.

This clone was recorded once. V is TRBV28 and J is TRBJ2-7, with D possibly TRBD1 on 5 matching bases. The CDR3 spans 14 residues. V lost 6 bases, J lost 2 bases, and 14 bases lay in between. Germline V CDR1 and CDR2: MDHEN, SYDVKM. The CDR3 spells CASRTPQGAYEQYF. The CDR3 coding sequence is TGTGCCAGCAGAACACCCCAGGGCGCCTACGAGCAGTACTTC.

CDR3 sequence (DNA): TGCAGCGTTGGGGGCAGCGTCTACGAGCAGTACTTC. Translation gives CSVGGSVYEQYF. The rearrangement links TRBV29-1 to TRBJ2-7; perhaps TRBD1 as D (5 bases). The germline V gene has CDR1 SQVTM and CDR2 ANQGSEA. V was pared by 4 bases and J by 3 bases, with 10 bases between. The CDR3 sequence is 12 residues long.

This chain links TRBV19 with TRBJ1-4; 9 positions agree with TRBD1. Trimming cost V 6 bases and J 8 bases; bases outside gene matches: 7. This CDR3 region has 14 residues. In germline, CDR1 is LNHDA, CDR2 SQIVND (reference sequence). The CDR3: CASSPGQGSEKLFF. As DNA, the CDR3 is TGTGCCAGTAGCCCGGGACAGGGCAGCGAAAAACTGTTTTTT.

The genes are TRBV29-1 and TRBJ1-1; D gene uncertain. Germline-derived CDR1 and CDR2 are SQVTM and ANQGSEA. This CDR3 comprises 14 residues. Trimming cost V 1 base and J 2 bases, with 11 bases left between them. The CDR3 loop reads CSVEGTGSNTEAFF. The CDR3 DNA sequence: TGCAGCGTTGAAGGAACGGGGAGCAACACTGAAGCTTTCTTT.

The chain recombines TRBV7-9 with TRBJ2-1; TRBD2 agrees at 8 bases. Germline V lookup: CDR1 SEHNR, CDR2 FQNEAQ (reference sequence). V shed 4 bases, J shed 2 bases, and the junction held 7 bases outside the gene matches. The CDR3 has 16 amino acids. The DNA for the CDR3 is TGTGCCAGCAGCTCCCTGACTAGCGTCGCCTACAATGAGCAGTTCTTC. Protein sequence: CASSSLTSVAYNEQFF. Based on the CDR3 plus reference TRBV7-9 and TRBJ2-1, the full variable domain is DTGVSQNPRHKITKRGQNVTFRCDPISEHNRLYWYRQTLGQGPEFLTYFQNEAQLEKSRLLSDRFSAERPKGSFSTLEIQRTEQGDSAMYLCASSSLTSVAYNEQFFGPGTRLTVL.

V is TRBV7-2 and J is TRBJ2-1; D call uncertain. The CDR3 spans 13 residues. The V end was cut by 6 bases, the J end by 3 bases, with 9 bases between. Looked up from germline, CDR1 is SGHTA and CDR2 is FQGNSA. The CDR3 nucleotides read TGTGCCAGCAGTTTCCCGGGCTACAATGAGCAGTTCTTC. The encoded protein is CASSFPGYNEQFF.

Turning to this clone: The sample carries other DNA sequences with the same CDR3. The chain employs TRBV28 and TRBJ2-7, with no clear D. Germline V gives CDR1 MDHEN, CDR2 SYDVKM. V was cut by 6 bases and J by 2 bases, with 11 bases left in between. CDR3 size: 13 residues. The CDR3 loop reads CASSTAVTYEQYF. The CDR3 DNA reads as TGTGCCAGCAGCACAGCTGTCACCTACGAGCAGTACTTC.

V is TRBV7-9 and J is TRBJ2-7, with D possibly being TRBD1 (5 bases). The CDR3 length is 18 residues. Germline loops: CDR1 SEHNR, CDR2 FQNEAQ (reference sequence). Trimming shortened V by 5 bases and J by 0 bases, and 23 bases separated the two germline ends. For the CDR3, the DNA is TGTGCCAGCAGCCCCCTTCTCTCTGCGACAGCAACCTCCTACGAGCAGTACTTC. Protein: CASSPLLSATATSYEQYF.